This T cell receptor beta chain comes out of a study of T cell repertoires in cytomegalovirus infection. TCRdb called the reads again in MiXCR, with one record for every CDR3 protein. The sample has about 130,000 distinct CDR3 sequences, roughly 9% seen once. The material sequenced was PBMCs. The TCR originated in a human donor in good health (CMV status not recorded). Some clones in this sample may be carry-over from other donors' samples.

DNA for the CDR3: TGCAGTTCTGCAGCCGGGGAAGATACGCAGTATTTT. Translating gives CSSAAGEDTQYF. The gene calls are TRBV20-1 and TRBJ2-3; the D gene is possibly TRBD2 (5 bases). Germline V gene data show CDR1 as DFQATT and CDR2 as SNEGSKA (reference sequence). V was trimmed by 8 bases and J by 5 bases, leaving 14 bases between them. There are 12 residues in the CDR3.